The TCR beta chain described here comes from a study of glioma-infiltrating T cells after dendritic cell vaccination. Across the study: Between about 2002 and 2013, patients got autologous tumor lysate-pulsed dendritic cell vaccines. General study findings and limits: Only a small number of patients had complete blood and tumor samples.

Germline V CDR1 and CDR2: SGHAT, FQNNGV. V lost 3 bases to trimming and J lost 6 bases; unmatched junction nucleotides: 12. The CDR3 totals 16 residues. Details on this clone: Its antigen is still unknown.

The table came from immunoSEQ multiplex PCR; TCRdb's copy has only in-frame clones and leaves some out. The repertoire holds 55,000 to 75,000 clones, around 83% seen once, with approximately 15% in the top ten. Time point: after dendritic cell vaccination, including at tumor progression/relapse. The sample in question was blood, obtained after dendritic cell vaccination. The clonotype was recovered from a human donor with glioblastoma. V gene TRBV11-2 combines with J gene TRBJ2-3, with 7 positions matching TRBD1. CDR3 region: CASSFNGRTGVDTQYF. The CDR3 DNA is TGTGCCAGCAGCTTCAACGGACGGACAGGTGTCGATACGCAGTATTTT.